These T cell receptor beta chains were read from a single sample in a study of cytomegalovirus exposure and HLA in healthy donors. Assay used: immunoSEQ multiplex PCR; TCRdb lists only in-frame clones, some missing. The sample has around 87,000 clones, over 75% seen once. Sequenced: PBMCs. All receptors derive from a girl between 2 and 10 years old in good health and CMV-seropositive. The CDR3 runs from the conserved cysteine through the conserved F or W. The D gene is left open where the match is weak. Clone size is stated in some rows and not others, as once, few, many or a class when expanded.

once,TRBV6-1,NA,TRBJ2-5,TGTGCCAGCAGTGAACTCTCTGAGACCCAGTACTTC,CASSELSETQYF
many,TRBV6-1,NA,TRBJ2-7,TGTGCCAGCTTCTTTTCCTACGAGCAGTACTTC,CASFFSYEQYF
NA,TRBV4-2,NA,TRBJ1-2,TGTGCCAGCAGCCAAGGGGGCACAGGGCTTCTTGGCTACACCTTC,CASSQGGTGLLGYTF
NA,TRBV5-1,TRBD1,TRBJ1-5,TGCGCCAGCAGCATGGGGGGGACAGCCAATCAGCCCCAGCATTTT,CASSMGGTANQPQHF
NA,TRBV7-8,TRBD1,TRBJ1-5,TGTGCCAGCAGCCTCCGGACAGGGCAGGGTAGATATAGCAATCAGCCCCAGCATTTT,CASSLRTGQGRYSNQPQHF
NA,TRBV30,NA,TRBJ1-2,TGTGCCTGGGAAGACCTGGGAGCTAATGGCTACACCTTC,CAWEDLGANGYTF
NA,TRBV5-4,TRBD2,TRBJ2-2,TGTGCCAGCAGCTTGGCGTCTAGCGGGAACACCGGGGAGCTGTTTTTT,CASSLASSGNTGELFF
NA,TRBV7-2,NA,TRBJ2-7,TGTGCCAGCAGCGCAGGCCAGCGGGTTTACGAGCAGTACTTC,CASSAGQRVYEQYF
NA,TRBV6-1,NA,TRBJ1-1,TGTGCCAGCAGTGAAAGCCCCGGGGGCACTGAAGCTTTCTTT,CASSESPGGTEAFF
NA,TRBV6-6,NA,TRBJ1-3,TGTGCCAGCACCTCGTGGGGAGCGACTGGAAACACCATATATTTT,CASTSWGATGNTIYF